This passage covers 21 T cell receptor beta chains from one sample sequenced in a study of T cell responses to AZD1222 COVID-19 vaccine. The protocol was immunoSEQ multiplex PCR, while the TCRdb copy is restricted to in-frame clones and leaves out a portion. The sample shows roughly 150,000 clones, approximately 89% of them seen only once. This specimen was peripheral blood, taken on day 0 of AZD1222 vaccination. The receptors stem from an adult in good health.

The genes are TRBV10-2 and TRBJ2-7; 9 bases are shared with TRBD2. The CDR3 runs to 13 residues. J gave up 3 bases and V 11 bases, and 8 bases lay outside the gene matches. Germline CDR1 is WSHSY and CDR2 is SAAADI. The CDR3 DNA is TGCGCCTCGAGACTAGCGGCAAACTACGAGCAGTACTTC. Translating it yields CASRLAANYEQYF.

The CDR3 spells CASSSGPPNIQYF. The DNA of the CDR3 is TGTGCCAGCAGTAGCGGGCCGCCAAACATTCAGTACTTC. The V call is TRBV28, the J call TRBJ2-4, with a weak D call TRBD2 (6 bases). Germline CDR1 reads MDHEN; CDR2 reads SYDVKM. Trimming removed 5 bases from V and 6 bases from J, with 11 bases in between. There are 13 residues in the CDR3.

The chain links TRBV14 to TRBJ1-4; unclear D gene. CDR1 is SGHDN and CDR2 is FVKESK in the germline V gene. Trimming shortened V by 1 base and J by 5 bases, and 14 bases separated the two germline ends. There are 16 residues in the CDR3. CDR3 in DNA: TGTGCCAGCAGCCAAGGACTCCCTCGGTTAAATGAAAAACTGTTTTTT. Amino acid sequence: CASSQGLPRLNEKLFF.

The chain is built from TRBV11-3 and TRBJ2-1, with D unclear. V was trimmed by 0 bases and J by 0 bases, leaving 0 bases between them. This CDR3 comprises 13 residues. Germline V gene data show CDR1 as SGHNT and CDR2 as YENEEA. The CDR3 reads CASSLDSYNEQFF. CDR3 coding DNA: TGTGCCAGCAGCTTAGACTCCTACAATGAGCAGTTCTTC.

The chain uses TRBV3-1 (or the pseudogene TRBV3-2) and TRBJ2-1; D gene unclear. This CDR3 is built from 12 residues. CDR1 is LGHDT, CDR2 YNNKEL, per germline (reference sequence). V was clipped by 4 bases and J by 10 bases, with 11 bases between them. CDR3 DNA: TGTGCCAGCAGCCGGAGACTCGGCGAGCAGTTCTTC. Its translation is CASSRRLGEQFF.

As DNA, the CDR3 is TGTGCCAGCAGCCAGCGGACTAGCGGGAGTCGCGCCCAAGAGACCCAGTACTTC. Encoded protein: CASSQRTSGSRAQETQYF. The chain combines TRBV5-6 with TRBJ2-5; the match to TRBD2 covers 13 bases. Germline V gene sequence: CDR1 SGHDT, CDR2 YYEEEE. CDR3 length equals 18 residues. The V and J ends lost 4 bases and 1 base, in that order; junction bases with no gene match: 10.

V gene TRBV28 combines with J gene TRBJ2-4, with TRBD2 matching 16 bases. Germline assignment: CDR1 MDHEN and CDR2 SYDVKM. The V segment lost 6 bases and the J segment 8 bases; nucleotides outside the gene matches: 7. The CDR3 is 16 amino acids. The CDR3 protein is CASSRGGLAGGDIQYF. The CDR3 nucleotides are TGTGCCAGCAGCCGGGGGGGACTAGCGGGAGGGGACATTCAGTACTTC.

CDR3 sequence: CASSHRDLDGYTF. The DNA for the CDR3 is TGTGCCAGCAGCCATCGGGACCTTGATGGCTACACCTTC. V and J are TRBV7-9 and TRBJ1-2; TRBD1 is a possible D gene (5 bases). The CDR3 runs 13 residues. V dropped 5 bases and J dropped 6 bases, with 13 bases sitting between them. Germline lookup yields CDR1 SEHNR and CDR2 FQNEAQ (reference sequence).

This chain links TRBV7-6 with TRBJ2-2, with D perhaps matching TRBD1 (5 bases). The germline V gene has CDR1 SGHVS and CDR2 FNYEAQ. The V and J ends lost 5 bases and 7 bases respectively, with 20 bases between them. This CDR3 is built from 16 residues. DNA for the CDR3: TGTGCCAGCAGCCCTGGCCTCTCCTTAACAGGCGGGGAGCTGTTTTTT. As protein: CASSPGLSLTGGELFF.

The V and J genes are TRBV7-2 and TRBJ2-5; D is tentatively TRBD1 or TRBD2 (5 bases each). V lost 3 bases, J lost 0 bases, and 8 bases lay in between. In germline, CDR1 is SGHTA, CDR2 FQGNSA. This CDR3 has 14 amino acids. The CDR3 here is CASSFSGHQETQYF. CDR3 in DNA: TGTGCCAGCAGCTTCTCGGGACACCAAGAGACCCAGTACTTC.

Comment on this clone: The sample carries other DNA sequences with the same CDR3. V is TRBV4-2 and J is TRBJ2-1; 8 bases fit TRBD1. The length of the CDR3 is 15 residues. The germline V gene has CDR1 LGHNA and CDR2 YNFKEQ. V shed 0 bases, J shed 3 bases, and the junction held 1 base outside the gene matches. In DNA, the CDR3 is TGTGCCAGCAGCCAAGAGACAGGGGACTACAATGAGCAGTTCTTC. This translates into CASSQETGDYNEQFF.

The V gene is TRBV5-5, the J gene TRBJ1-1, with D maybe TRBD1 (6 bases). CDR1 SGHKS and CDR2 YYEKEE come from the germline V gene (reference sequence). The V and J ends lost 1 base and 5 bases respectively, with 9 bases between them. The CDR3 is 13 amino acids. The CDR3 protein is CASSLSTGTEAFF. DNA of the CDR3: TGTGCCAGCAGCTTGAGCACAGGGACTGAAGCTTTCTTT.

The chain is built from TRBV2 and TRBJ2-7, with D uncertain. The V end lost 6 bases, the J end lost 4 bases, and 16 bases lay between the germline ends. Germline V gene lookup returns CDR1 SNHLY and CDR2 FYNNEI. The CDR3 is 14 residues long. In nucleotides, the CDR3 is TGTGCCAGCAGAATGAGAAGGGCGGAGTACGAGCAGTACTTC. This encodes CASRMRRAEYEQYF.

J is TRBJ2-7 and V is TRBV3-1 (or the pseudogene TRBV3-2); D uncertain. The CDR3 length is 15 residues. With 1 base removed from V and 3 bases from J, the gap between germline ends came to 13 bases. Per germline, CDR1 LGHDT and CDR2 YNNKEL (reference sequence). The CDR3 protein is CASSQVLKGYYEQYF. The CDR3 region has the DNA TGTGCCAGCAGCCAAGTACTAAAAGGGTACTACGAGCAGTACTTC.

The J gene is TRBJ1-1, the V gene TRBV18, with TRBD1 as a possible D gene (5 bases). This CDR3 region has 17 residues. Trimming took off 4 bases at V and 4 bases at J, with 22 bases between the two ends. Germline CDR1 KGHSH, CDR2 LQKENI. The CDR3 sequence is CASSRSTVGRAGTEAFF. The CDR3 bases are TGTGCCAGCTCACGTTCTACCGTGGGCAGGGCGGGCACTGAAGCTTTCTTT.

This chain uses TRBV5-1 with TRBJ2-3; TRBD1 matches at 8 bases. The germline gives CDR1 SGHRS, CDR2 YFSETQ. The CDR3 is 15 amino acids. Trimming at V came to 1 base and at J to 5 bases, leaving 6 bases not matched to a gene. CDR3 loop: CASSLRQGARDTQYF. CDR3 bases: TGCGCCAGCAGCTTGAGGCAGGGGGCGCGAGATACGCAGTATTTT.

The gene calls are TRBV4-1 and TRBJ2-1; 14 bases match TRBD2. CDR1 and CDR2 from the germline V gene are MGHRA and YSYEKL. J gave up 8 bases and V 0 bases, and 3 bases lay outside the gene matches. This CDR3 region has 16 residues. The chain's CDR3 is CASSQEGGLAGDEQFF. The CDR3 coding sequence is TGCGCCAGCAGCCAAGAAGGGGGACTAGCGGGAGATGAGCAGTTCTTC.

The rearrangement links TRBV27 to TRBJ2-1, with 7 bases that match TRBD2. The CDR3 is made up of 15 amino acids. Trimming cost V 0 bases and J 3 bases; bases outside gene matches: 2. Germline-derived CDR1 and CDR2 are MNHEY and SMNVEV (reference sequence). CDR3 residues: CASSLSASGYNEQFF. The CDR3 region has the DNA TGTGCCAGCAGTTTATCGGCTAGCGGCTACAATGAGCAGTTCTTC.

The rearrangement uses TRBV7-3 and TRBJ2-5; 12 nucleotides align to TRBD2. The V gene end was trimmed by 2 bases and the J gene end by 4 bases; junction bases not matched to a gene: 2. There are 15 residues in the CDR3. The germline CDR1 and CDR2 sequences are SGHTA and FQGTGA. The CDR3 coding sequence is TGTGCCAGCAGCTTAGGACTAGCGGGACCAGAGACCCAGTACTTC. Protein product: CASSLGLAGPETQYF. Full variable domain (missing parts from reference TRBV7-3 and TRBJ2-5): GAGVSQTPSNKVTEKGKYVELRCDPISGHTALYWYRQSLGQGPEFLIYFQGTGAADDSGLPNDRFFAVRPEGSVSTLKIQRTERGDSAVYLCASSLGLAGPETQYFGPGTRLLVL.

With regard to this clone: Other DNA sequences in this sample translate to the same CDR3. The CDR3 is CASSLGTSGSEQYF. CDR3 coding DNA: TGTGCCAGCAGCTTAGGGACTAGCGGGAGCGAGCAGTACTTC. This sequence joins TRBV7-2 and TRBJ2-7; 13 bases match TRBD2. Germline lookup yields CDR1 SGHTA and CDR2 FQGNSA. Trimming at V came to 1 base and at J to 6 bases, leaving 0 bases not matched to a gene. The length of the CDR3 is 14 residues.

This rearrangement joins TRBV5-8 to TRBJ2-7; D is unresolved. The CDR3 has 13 residues. Germline lookup yields CDR1 SGHTS and CDR2 YDEGEE. Trimming removed 4 bases at V and 6 bases at J, with 14 bases between. CDR3 sequence reads: CASSIPSISEQYF. The CDR3 region has the DNA TGTGCCAGCAGCATACCCTCAATCTCCGAGCAGTACTTC.